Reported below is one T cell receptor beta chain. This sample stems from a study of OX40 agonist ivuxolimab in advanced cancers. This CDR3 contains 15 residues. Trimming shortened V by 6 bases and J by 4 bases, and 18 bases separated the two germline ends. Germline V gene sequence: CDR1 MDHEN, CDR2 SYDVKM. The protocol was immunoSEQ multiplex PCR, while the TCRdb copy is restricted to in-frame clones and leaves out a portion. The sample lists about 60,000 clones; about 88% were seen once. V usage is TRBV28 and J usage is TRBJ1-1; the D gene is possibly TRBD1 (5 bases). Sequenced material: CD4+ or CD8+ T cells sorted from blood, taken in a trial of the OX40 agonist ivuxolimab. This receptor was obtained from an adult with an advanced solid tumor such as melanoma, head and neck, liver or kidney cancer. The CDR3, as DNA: TGTGCCAGCAGACCTGACAGCAACCTTCTCACTGAAGCTTTCTTT. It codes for CASRPDSNLLTEAFF. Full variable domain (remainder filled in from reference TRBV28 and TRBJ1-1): DVKVTQSSRYLVKRTGEKVFLECVQDMDHENMFWYRQDPGLGLRLIYFSYDVKMKEKGDIPEGYSVSREKKERFSLILESASTNQTSMYLCASRPDSNLLTEAFFGQGTRLTVV.